This note documents a single T cell receptor (beta chain) sequence. What it recognizes is unknown. This record comes from a study of cytomegalovirus exposure and HLA in healthy donors. Background on the study: Later analysis reported that the roughly 120 validation repertoires shared the platform of the 600 to 750 first-cohort repertoires.

V shed 5 bases and J shed 1 base, with 15 bases lying between them. CDR3 size: 15 residues. Germline V lookup: CDR1 SGHRS, CDR2 YFSETQ. Findings of the study overall: A classifier reportedly called cytomegalovirus status with high sensitivity and specificity. Many donors carried some public TCRs, although rarity characterized most TCR sequences.

Repertoires were generated with immunoSEQ multiplex PCR, while TCRdb's copy carries only in-frame clones and drops some. The sample contains about 64,000 clones, approximately 90% of which appear only once. Material: PBMCs. J is TRBJ1-2 and V is TRBV5-1; no reliable D call. The receptor was isolated from a woman between 18 and 29 years old in good health and CMV-seronegative. CDR3 coding DNA: TGCGCCAGCAGTCATATAGCCCCAGTTAACTATGGCTACACCTTC. This codes for CASSHIAPVNYGYTF.